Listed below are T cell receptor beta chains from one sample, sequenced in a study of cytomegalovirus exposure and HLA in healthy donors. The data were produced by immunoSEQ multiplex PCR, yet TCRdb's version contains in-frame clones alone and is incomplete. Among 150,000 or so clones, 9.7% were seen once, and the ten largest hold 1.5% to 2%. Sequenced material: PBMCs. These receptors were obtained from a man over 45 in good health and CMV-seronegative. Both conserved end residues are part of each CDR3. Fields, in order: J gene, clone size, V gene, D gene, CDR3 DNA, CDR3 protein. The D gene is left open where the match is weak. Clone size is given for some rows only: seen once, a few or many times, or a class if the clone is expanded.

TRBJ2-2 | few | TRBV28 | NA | TGTGCCAGCAGTTTAGCCAGTACCCTCACCGGGGAGCTGTTTTTT | CASSLASTLTGELFF
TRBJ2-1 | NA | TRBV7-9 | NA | TGTGCCAGCAGCTTAAGGCAGGGCCGGTTCAATGAGCAGTTCTTC | CASSLRQGRFNEQFF
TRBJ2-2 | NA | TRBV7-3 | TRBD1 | TGTGCCAGCAGATCGAACAGGGGTACCGGGGAGCTGTTTTTT | CASRSNRGTGELFF
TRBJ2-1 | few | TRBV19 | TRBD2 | TGTGCCAGTAGTGTCACCTGGACTAGTGGGGGGAATGAGCAGTTCTTC | CASSVTWTSGGNEQFF
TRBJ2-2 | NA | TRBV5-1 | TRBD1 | TGCGCCAGCAGCTCGACAGGGGTTAGCGGGGAGCTGTTTTTT | CASSSTGVSGELFF
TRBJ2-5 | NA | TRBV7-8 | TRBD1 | TGTGCCAGCAGCTTACTCCGGACAGGGGAAGAGACCCAGTACTTC | CASSLLRTGEETQYF
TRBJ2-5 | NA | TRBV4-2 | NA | TGTGCCAGCAGCCCTGGGAGGCAGGTTGTGGAGACCCAGTACTTC | CASSPGRQVVETQYF
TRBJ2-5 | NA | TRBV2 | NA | TGTGCCAGCAACCTAGGACGGGGACTAGAGACCCAGTACTTC | CASNLGRGLETQYF
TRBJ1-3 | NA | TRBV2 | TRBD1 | TGTGCCAGCAGTGAACGGCCAGCCTGGACAGGGACGGAAAACACCATATATTTT | CASSERPAWTGTENTIYF
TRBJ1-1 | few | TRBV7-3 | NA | TGTGCCAGCAGCTTCCAGGCGGGGAACACTGAAGCTTTCTTT | CASSFQAGNTEAFF
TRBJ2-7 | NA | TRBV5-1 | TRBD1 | TGCGCCAGCAGCTTGGAAGGGGGCTTCGGGTACGAGCAGTACTTC | CASSLEGGFGYEQYF
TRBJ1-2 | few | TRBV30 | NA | TGTGCCTGGAGTGTCGGGAGAGTCGGTGGCTACACCTTC | CAWSVGRVGGYTF
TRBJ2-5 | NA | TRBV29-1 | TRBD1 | TGCAGCGTTGCCCTCGGGACAGGGGGCCAAGAGACCCAGTACTTC | CSVALGTGGQETQYF
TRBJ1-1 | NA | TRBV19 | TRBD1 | TGTGCCAGTAGTCGGACAGGGGGCAGTGAAGCTTTCTTT | CASSRTGGSEAFF
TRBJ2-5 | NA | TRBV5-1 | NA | TGCGCCAGCAGACTTCGCAGTCACGGGGAGACCCAGTACTTC | CASRLRSHGETQYF
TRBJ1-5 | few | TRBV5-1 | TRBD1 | TGCGCCAGCATTTGGGGCAGGGGGCTGATTCAGCCCCAGCATTTT | CASIWGRGLIQPQHF
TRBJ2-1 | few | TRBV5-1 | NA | TGCGCCAGCAGCTTGATCGGGAATAGTGGTGAGCAGTTCTTC | CASSLIGNSGEQFF
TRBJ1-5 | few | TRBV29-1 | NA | TGCAGCGTCCTAACAGGAGTTAGCAATCAGCCCCAGCATTTT | CSVLTGVSNQPQHF
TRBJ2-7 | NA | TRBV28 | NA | TGTGCCAGCAGCGCGTACGAGCAGTACTTC | CASSAYEQYF
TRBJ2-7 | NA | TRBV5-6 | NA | TGTGCCAGCAGCTTCGCCCGGGAGCAGTACTTC | CASSFAREQYF
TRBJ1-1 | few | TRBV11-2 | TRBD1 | TGTGCCAGCAGCCGACAGGGGGCCACTGAAGCTTTCTTT | CASSRQGATEAFF
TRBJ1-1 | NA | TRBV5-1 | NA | TGCGCCAGTTTCGAACCCCGCGGGGGGAGTGAAGCTTTCTTT | CASFEPRGGSEAFF
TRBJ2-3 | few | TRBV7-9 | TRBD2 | TGTGCCAGCAGCTTAGGGGCTAGCGGGGGGGCCGCTAGCACAGATACGCAGTATTTT | CASSLGASGGAASTDTQYF
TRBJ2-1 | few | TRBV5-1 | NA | TGCGCCAGCAGAACCCTAGGAGGAAATGAGCAGTTCTTC | CASRTLGGNEQFF
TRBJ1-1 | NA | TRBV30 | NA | TGTGCCTGGATCGGAGGGCGGTATGAAGCTTTCTTT | CAWIGGRYEAFF
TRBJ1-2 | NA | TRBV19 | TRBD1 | TGTGCCAGTAGTACCGGACAGGGGCTAGGTAACTATGGCTACACCTTC | CASSTGQGLGNYGYTF
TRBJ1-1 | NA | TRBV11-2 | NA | TGTGTCAGCAGCTTAGCCGCCACAATTAACACTGAAGCTTTCTTT | CVSSLAATINTEAFF
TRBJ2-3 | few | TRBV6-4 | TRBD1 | TGTGCCAGCAGTGAAGGACAGGGGGGCACAGATACGCAGTATTTT | CASSEGQGGTDTQYF
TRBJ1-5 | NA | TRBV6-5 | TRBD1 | TGTGCCAGCAGACCCGGGACAGGCAATCAGCCCCAGCATTTT | CASRPGTGNQPQHF
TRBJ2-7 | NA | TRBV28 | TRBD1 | TGTGCCAGCACCCAGCCGGGCAGGGACAGCTACGAGCAGTACTTC | CASTQPGRDSYEQYF
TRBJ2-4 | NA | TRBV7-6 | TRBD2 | TGTGCCAGCAGCTTAAGTGGTAGCGGGAGTGGGGCCAAAAACATTCAGTACTTC | CASSLSGSGSGAKNIQYF
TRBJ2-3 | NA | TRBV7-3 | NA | TGTGCCAGCAGCTTATCGGCTAGCACCACAGATACGCAGTATTTT | CASSLSASTTDTQYF
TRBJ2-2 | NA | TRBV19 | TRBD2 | TGTGCCAGTAGGCGGACTAGCGGGAGTACCGGGGAGCTGTTTTTT | CASRRTSGSTGELFF
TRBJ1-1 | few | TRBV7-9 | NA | TGTGCCAGCAAAGAGGGTGGTTCGAACACTGAAGCTTTCTTT | CASKEGGSNTEAFF
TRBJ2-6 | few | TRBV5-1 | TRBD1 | TGCGCCAGCAGCTTACAGGGGGCGCAAGGGGCCGACGTCCTGACTTTC | CASSLQGAQGADVLTF
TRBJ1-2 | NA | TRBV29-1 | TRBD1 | TGCAGCGCCGGCGACAGGGTGTATCACCTCACCTTC | CSAGDRVYHLTF
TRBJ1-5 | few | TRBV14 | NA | TGTGCCAGCAGCCAACCCACCCGAGTAGGGGCGCCTAAGTCTCAGCCCCAGCATTTT | CASSQPTRVGAPKSQPQHF
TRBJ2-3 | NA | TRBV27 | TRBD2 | TGTGCCAGCAGATACAGACTAGCGGGAGGGAGGGTCACAGATACGCAGTATTTT | CASRYRLAGGRVTDTQYF
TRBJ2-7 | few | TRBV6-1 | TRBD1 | TGTGCCAGCAGTATCGGACAGGAGGCGGTTTCGTACTTC | CASSIGQEAVSYF
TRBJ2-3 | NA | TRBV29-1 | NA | TGCAGCGTTGGGTCGGTGGAAGGGGCAGATGCGCAGTATTTT | CSVGSVEGADAQYF
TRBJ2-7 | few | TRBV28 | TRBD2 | TGTGCCAGCAGCCCGGGGGGGAGGGCCTACGAGCAGTACTTC | CASSPGGRAYEQYF
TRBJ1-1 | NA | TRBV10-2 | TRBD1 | TGCGCCAGTCGGGACAGGGGGGGGGCAACTGAAGCTTTCTTT | CASRDRGGATEAFF
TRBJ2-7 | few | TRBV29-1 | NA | TGCAGCGTTGGCGGCCAGGGCAGCTCCTACGAGCAGTACTTC | CSVGGQGSSYEQYF
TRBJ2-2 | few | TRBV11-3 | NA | TGTGCCAGCAGCTTAGAGTATGACACCGGGGAGCTGTTTTTT | CASSLEYDTGELFF
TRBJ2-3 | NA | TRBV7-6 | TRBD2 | TGTGCCAGCAGCCCCAACCGGGGACTAGTCGCAGATACGCAGTATTTT | CASSPNRGLVADTQYF
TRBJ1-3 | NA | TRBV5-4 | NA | TGTGCCAGCAGCCATGACAGCTCTGGAAACACCATATATTTT | CASSHDSSGNTIYF
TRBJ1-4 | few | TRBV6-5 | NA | TGTGCCAGCAGTTACGACGGCGCGGAACTGTTTTTT | CASSYDGAELFF
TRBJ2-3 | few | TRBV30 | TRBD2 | TGTGCCTGGATTCCCCGCAGCGGGAGTGAGGCAGATACGCAGTATTTT | CAWIPRSGSEADTQYF
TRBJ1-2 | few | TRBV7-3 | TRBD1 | TGTGCCAGCAGCCTAGGGACAGAGAGTTTCTATGGCTACACCTTC | CASSLGTESFYGYTF
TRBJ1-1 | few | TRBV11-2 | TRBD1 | TGTGCCAGCAGCTTAAGGGGGCTCGGCACTGAAGCTTTCTTT | CASSLRGLGTEAFF
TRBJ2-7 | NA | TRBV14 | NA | TGTGCCAGCAGCCAAGATAAGCGGATGAGCTCCTACGAGCAGTACTTC | CASSQDKRMSSYEQYF
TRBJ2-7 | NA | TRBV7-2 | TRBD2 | TGTGCCAGCAGCTTAAAACTAGCGGGGACCTACGAGCAGTACTTC | CASSLKLAGTYEQYF
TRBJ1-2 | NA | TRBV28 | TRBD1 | TGTGCCAGCAGTTTATCCGACAGGGTTTCAACTGGCTACACCTTC | CASSLSDRVSTGYTF